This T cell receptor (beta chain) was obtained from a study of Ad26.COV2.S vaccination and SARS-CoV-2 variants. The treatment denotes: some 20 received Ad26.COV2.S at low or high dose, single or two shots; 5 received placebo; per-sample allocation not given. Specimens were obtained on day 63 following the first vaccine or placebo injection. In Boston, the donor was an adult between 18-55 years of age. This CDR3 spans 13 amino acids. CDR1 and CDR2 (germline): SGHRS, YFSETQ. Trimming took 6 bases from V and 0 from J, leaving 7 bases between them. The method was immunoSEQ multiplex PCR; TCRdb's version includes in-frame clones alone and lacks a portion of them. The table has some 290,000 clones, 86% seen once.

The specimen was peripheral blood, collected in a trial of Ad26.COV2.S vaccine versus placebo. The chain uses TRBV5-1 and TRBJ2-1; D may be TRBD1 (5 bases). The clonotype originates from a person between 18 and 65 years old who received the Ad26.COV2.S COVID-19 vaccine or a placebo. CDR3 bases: TGCGCCAGCAAAGGGGACTCCTACAATGAGCAGTTCTTC. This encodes CASKGDSYNEQFF.